The sample holds a few counts of the clone carrying this T cell receptor (beta chain). The data derive from a study of regulatory T cells in long-lasting Graves disease. The time point: newly diagnosed GD, antithyroid drugs for less than 3 months. After RNA was extracted from PBMCs, the TCR library was made from it. J was trimmed by 7 bases and V by 4 bases; bases with no gene match: 5. Per the germline V gene, CDR1 is KGHSH and CDR2 is LQKENI. The CDR3 is made up of 13 amino acids. CDR3 regions were amplified by Arm-PCR using iRepertoire HTBI primers to build TCR beta libraries. TCRdb reanalysed the multiplex PCR reads using MiXCR and keeps one entry per CDR3 protein. Among 400,000 to 550,000 distinct CDR3 sequences listed, less than 20% were seen once. These data also formed part of another study, on T cells in Graves' hyperthyroidism and ophthalmopathy.

The source was peripheral blood mononuclear cells (PBMCs), collected at new diagnosis, from a patient treated with antithyroid drugs. The V and J genes are TRBV18 and TRBJ2-7, with 9 bases matching TRBD1. This receptor was identified in a young woman with Graves disease. The CDR3 region is CASSQQGAGEQYF. In nucleotides, the CDR3 is TGTGCCAGCTCACAACAGGGGGCAGGAGAGCAGTACTTC.